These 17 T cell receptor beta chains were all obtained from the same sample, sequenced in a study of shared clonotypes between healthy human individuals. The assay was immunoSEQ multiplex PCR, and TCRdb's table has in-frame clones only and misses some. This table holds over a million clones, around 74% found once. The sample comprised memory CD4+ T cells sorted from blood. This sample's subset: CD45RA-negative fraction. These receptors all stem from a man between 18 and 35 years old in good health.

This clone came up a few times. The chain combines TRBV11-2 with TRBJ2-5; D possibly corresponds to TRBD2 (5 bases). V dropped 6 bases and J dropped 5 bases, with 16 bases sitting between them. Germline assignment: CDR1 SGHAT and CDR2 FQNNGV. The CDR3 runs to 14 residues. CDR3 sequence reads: CASSYNGLTETQYF. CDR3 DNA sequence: TGTGCCAGCAGTTATAACGGACTGACGGAGACCCAGTACTTC.

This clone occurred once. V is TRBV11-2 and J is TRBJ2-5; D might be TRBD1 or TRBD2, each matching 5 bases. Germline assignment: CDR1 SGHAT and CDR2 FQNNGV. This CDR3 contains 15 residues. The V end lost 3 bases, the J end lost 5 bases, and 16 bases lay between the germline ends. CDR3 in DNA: TGTGCCAGCAGCTTTCATATGCCGGGGCTGGAGACCCAGTACTTC. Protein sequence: CASSFHMPGLETQYF.

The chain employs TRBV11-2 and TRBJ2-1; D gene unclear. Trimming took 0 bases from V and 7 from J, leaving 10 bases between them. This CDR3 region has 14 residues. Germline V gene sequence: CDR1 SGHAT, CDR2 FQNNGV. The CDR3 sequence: CASSLDGQLNEQFF. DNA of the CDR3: TGTGCCAGCAGCTTAGATGGGCAGCTAAATGAGCAGTTCTTC.

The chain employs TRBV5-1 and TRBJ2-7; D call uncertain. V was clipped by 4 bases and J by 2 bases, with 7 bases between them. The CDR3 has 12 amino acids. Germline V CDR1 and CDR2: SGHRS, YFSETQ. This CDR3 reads CASSAVPYEQYF. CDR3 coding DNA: TGCGCCAGCAGCGCCGTTCCCTACGAGCAGTACTTC.

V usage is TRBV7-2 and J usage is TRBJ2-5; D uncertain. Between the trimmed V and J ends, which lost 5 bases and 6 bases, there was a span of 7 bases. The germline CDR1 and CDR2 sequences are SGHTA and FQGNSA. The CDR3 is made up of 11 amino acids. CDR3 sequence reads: CASSLRKTQYF. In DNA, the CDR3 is TGTGCCAGCAGCCTCCGGAAGACCCAGTACTTC.

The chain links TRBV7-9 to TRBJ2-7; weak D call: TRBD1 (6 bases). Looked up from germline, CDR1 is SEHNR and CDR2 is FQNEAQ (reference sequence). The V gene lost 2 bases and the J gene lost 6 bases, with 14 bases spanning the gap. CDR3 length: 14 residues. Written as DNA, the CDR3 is TGTGCCAGCAGCTTATGGCAGGGGAGAGGCGAGCAGTACTTC. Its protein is CASSLWQGRGEQYF.

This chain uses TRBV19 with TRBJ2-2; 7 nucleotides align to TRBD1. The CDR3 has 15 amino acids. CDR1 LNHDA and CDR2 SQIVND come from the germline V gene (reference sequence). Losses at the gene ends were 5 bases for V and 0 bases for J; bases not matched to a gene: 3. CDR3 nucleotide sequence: TGTGCCAGTAGTGGGACAGTTGCGAACACCGGGGAGCTGTTTTTT. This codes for CASSGTVANTGELFF.

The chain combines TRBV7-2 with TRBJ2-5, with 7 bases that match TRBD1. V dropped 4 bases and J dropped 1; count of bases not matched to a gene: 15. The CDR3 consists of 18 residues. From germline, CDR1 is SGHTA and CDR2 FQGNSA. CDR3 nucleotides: TGTGCCAGCAGCTCGTATGACCTTCCGGGGACAGCCCAAGAGACCCAGTACTTC. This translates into CASSSYDLPGTAQETQYF.

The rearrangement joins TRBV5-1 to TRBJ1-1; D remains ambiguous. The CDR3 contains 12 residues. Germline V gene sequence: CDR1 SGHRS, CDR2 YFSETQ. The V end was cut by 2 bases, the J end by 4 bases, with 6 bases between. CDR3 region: CASSFGGTEAFF. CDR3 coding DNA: TGCGCCAGCAGCTTCGGCGGCACTGAAGCTTTCTTT.

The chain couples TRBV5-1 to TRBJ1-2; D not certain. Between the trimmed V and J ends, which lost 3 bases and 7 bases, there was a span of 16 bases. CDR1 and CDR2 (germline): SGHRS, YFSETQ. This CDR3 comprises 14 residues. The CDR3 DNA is TGCGCCAGCAGCTCGAAGACGTGGGAATCTGGCTACACCTTC. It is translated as CASSSKTWESGYTF.

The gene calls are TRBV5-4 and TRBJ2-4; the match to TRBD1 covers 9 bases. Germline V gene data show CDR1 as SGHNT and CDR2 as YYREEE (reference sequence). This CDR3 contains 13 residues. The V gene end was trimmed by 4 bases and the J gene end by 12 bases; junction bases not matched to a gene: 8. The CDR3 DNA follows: TGTGCCAGCAGCGCTGGACAGGGGAGGGATCAGTACTTC. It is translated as CASSAGQGRDQYF.

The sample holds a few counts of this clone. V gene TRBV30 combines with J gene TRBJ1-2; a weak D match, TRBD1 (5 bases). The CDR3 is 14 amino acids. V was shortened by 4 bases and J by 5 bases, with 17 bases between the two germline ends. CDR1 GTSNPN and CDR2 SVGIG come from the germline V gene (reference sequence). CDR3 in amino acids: CAWTPPPGKYGYTF. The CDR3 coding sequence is TGTGCCTGGACCCCACCGCCAGGGAAATATGGCTACACCTTC.

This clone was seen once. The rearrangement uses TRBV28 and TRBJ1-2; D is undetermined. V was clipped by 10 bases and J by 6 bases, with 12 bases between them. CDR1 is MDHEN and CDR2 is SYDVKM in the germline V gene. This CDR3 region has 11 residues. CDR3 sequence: CATHARDGYTF. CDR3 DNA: TGTGCCACACATGCAAGGGATGGCTACACCTTC.

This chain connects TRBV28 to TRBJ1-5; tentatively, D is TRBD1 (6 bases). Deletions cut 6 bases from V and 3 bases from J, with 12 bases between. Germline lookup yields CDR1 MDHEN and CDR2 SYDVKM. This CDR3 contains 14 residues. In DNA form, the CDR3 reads TGTGCCAGCAGGCCCCCAGGGGACAATCAGCCCCAGCATTTT. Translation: CASRPPGDNQPQHF.

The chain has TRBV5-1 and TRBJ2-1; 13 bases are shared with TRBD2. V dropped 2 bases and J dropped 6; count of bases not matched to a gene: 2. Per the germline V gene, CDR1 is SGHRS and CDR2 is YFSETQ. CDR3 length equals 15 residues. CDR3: CASSLRTSGGNEQFF. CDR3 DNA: TGCGCCAGCAGCTTAAGGACTAGCGGGGGCAATGAGCAGTTCTTC. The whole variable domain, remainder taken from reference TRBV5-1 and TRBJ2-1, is KAGVTQTPRYLIKTRGQQVTLSCSPISGHRSVSWYQQTPGQGLQFLFEYFSETQRNKGNFPGRFSGRQFSNSRSEMNVSTLELGDSALYLCASSLRTSGGNEQFFGPGTRLTVL.

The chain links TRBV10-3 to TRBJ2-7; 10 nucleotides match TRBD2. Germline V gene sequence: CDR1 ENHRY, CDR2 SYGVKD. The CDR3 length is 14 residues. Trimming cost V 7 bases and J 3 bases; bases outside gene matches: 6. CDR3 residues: CAITPTSGLYEQYF. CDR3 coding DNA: TGTGCCATCACCCCGACTAGCGGGCTCTACGAGCAGTACTTC.

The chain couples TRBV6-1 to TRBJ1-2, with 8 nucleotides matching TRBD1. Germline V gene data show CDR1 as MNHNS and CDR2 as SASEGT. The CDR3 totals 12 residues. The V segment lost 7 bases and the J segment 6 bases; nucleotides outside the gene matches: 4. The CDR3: CASTDRGDGYTF. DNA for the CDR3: TGTGCCAGCACCGACAGGGGTGATGGCTACACCTTC.